Below, one T cell receptor beta chain is given with its context. Germline V gene sequence: CDR1 ENHRY, CDR2 SYGVKD. The CDR3 sequence is 15 residues long. The V end was cut by 8 bases, the J end by 1 base, with 17 bases between. The source of the sample is a study of blood T cell repertoires in COVID-19. Across the study: From T cells, B-cell-depleted T cells, or PBMCs came the material, which was cDNA or gDNA.

Only in-frame clones appear in the TCRdb table, and some are missing; sequencing was by immunoSEQ multiplex PCR. The table shows 150,000 or so clones, with roughly 80% occurring only once. The chain joins TRBV10-3 to TRBJ1-1; maybe TRBD1 (6 bases). Sequences were obtained from peripheral blood. The receptor's source is a woman in her fifties or sixties with acute or convalescent COVID-19. The CDR3 DNA sequence: TGTGCCATCCTTTATACCGGGACAAAGAACACTGAAGCTTTCTTT. Protein: CAILYTGTKNTEAFF.